The 18 T cell receptor beta chains listed next were all sequenced from one sample in a study of blood T cell repertoires in COVID-19. Clones were read by immunoSEQ multiplex PCR, and TCRdb kept only the in-frame ones, dropping some. The sample lists about 250,000 clones, around 80% seen once, with 4.5% to 7% in the top ten. Sequencing was carried out using peripheral blood. The receptors originated from a man older than 75 with acute or convalescent COVID-19.

The chain is built from TRBV9 and TRBJ2-1; D remains unclear. The CDR3 spans 12 residues. Germline values: CDR1 SGDLS, CDR2 YYNGEE. Trimming cost V 3 bases and J 10 bases, with 11 bases left between them. CDR3 region: CASSASLREQFF. CDR3 DNA: TGTGCCAGCAGCGCCTCTTTGAGGGAGCAGTTCTTC.

The rearrangement joins TRBV11-2 to TRBJ1-2; 9 nucleotides align to TRBD1. The junction had 3 bases not matched to a gene; V was cut back by 6 bases and J by 4 bases. The CDR3 length is 13 residues. Germline assignment: CDR1 SGHAT and CDR2 FQNNGV. Here the CDR3 reads CASSTGGGYGYTF. For the CDR3, the DNA is TGTGCCAGCAGTACAGGGGGCGGCTATGGCTACACCTTC.

This chain joins TRBV9 and TRBJ2-5, with TRBD1 as a possible D gene (5 bases). The germline V and J ends were trimmed by 0 bases and 5 bases, with 8 bases remaining between them. This CDR3 is built from 13 residues. Germline CDR1 SGDLS, CDR2 YYNGEE. The CDR3 reads CASSVGGLETQYF. The CDR3 DNA sequence: TGTGCCAGCAGCGTAGGGGGCCTGGAGACCCAGTACTTC. The variable domain in full, with the rest retrieved from reference TRBV9 and TRBJ2-5, is DSGVTQTPKHLITATGQRVTLRCSPRSGDLSVYWYQQSLDQGLQFLIQYYNGEERAKGNILERFSAQQFPDLHSELNLSSLELGDSALYFCASSVGGLETQYFGPGTRLLVL.

The chain uses TRBV28 and TRBJ2-7; D remains ambiguous. Trimming cost V 7 bases and J 3 bases, with 10 bases left between them. CDR1 and CDR2 (germline): MDHEN, SYDVKM. The CDR3 is made up of 12 amino acids. The CDR3 loop is CASTRPGYEQYF. The CDR3 DNA follows: TGTGCCAGCACCCGCCCGGGCTACGAGCAGTACTTC.

The genes are TRBV13 and TRBJ2-1, with TRBD2 identical over 10 bases. The CDR3 has 18 residues. V lost 5 bases, J lost 1 base, and 11 bases stayed unmatched. The germline V gene has CDR1 PRHDT and CDR2 FYEKMQ (reference sequence). CDR3 in DNA: TGTGCCAGCAGCCTAGAAGGGCAGCGGGGGGGATCCTACAATGAGCAGTTCTTC. Translating gives CASSLEGQRGGSYNEQFF.

This clone was observed once. The chain employs TRBV6-5 and TRBJ2-5; 7 bases fit TRBD2. The V gene end was trimmed by 5 bases and the J gene end by 7 bases; junction bases not matched to a gene: 10. The CDR3 is 14 residues long. The germline gives CDR1 MNHEY, CDR2 SVGAGI. CDR3 sequence (DNA): TGTGCCAGCAGTCTCGGGGGTTCGGGGGGGACCCAGTACTTC. It translates to CASSLGGSGGTQYF.

This rearrangement joins TRBV3-1 (or the pseudogene TRBV3-2) to TRBJ2-5, with 9 nucleotides matching TRBD2. The trim removed 2 bases at V and 3 bases at J, leaving 1 base unmatched. The germline gives CDR1 LGHDT, CDR2 YNNKEL (reference sequence). CDR3 size: 14 residues. The CDR3 protein is CASSQRLAEETQYF. The CDR3 DNA reads as TGTGCCAGCAGCCAACGACTAGCGGAAGAGACCCAGTACTTC.

This clone has only one observation. The rearrangement uses TRBV27 and TRBJ2-7; 11 nucleotides agree with TRBD2. The CDR3 has 15 amino acids. With 5 bases clipped from V and 0 bases from J, the junction kept 3 bases outside the gene matches. From germline, CDR1 is MNHEY and CDR2 SMNVEV (reference sequence). Here the CDR3 reads CASSAGTSGSYEQYF. CDR3 sequence (DNA): TGTGCCAGCAGTGCCGGGACTAGCGGCTCCTACGAGCAGTACTTC.

V is TRBV24-1 and J is TRBJ2-7; maybe TRBD2 (6 bases). The CDR3 is 17 amino acids. The germline CDR1 and CDR2 sequences are KGHDR and SFDVKD. Trimming cost V 3 bases and J 5 bases, with 22 bases left between them. CDR3 sequence: CATSDEEWAGNEDEQYF. CDR3 coding DNA: TGTGCCACCAGTGATGAAGAATGGGCGGGGAACGAGGACGAGCAGTACTTC.

This clone has just one count. The chain combines TRBV9 with TRBJ2-1; TRBD2 is a possible D gene (5 bases). V lost 4 bases, J lost 4 bases, and 18 bases lay in between. This CDR3 has 16 residues. Germline values: CDR1 SGDLS, CDR2 YYNGEE. The CDR3 is CASSTRSSLTYNEQFF. CDR3 nucleotides: TGTGCCAGCAGCACCCGTTCTAGCCTAACATACAATGAGCAGTTCTTC.

The CDR3 nucleotides read TGTGCCAGCAAGAGGGTTAATCAGCCCCAGCATTTT. This codes for CASKRVNQPQHF. The chain carries TRBV28 and TRBJ1-5; no clear D gene. V shed 7 bases and J shed 4 bases, with 8 bases lying between them. The CDR3 consists of 12 residues. The germline CDR1 and CDR2 sequences are MDHEN and SYDVKM.

The V gene is TRBV19, the J gene TRBJ2-3, with no clear D. This CDR3 region has 12 residues. Germline assignment: CDR1 LNHDA and CDR2 SQIVND (reference sequence). V lost 5 bases, J lost 15 bases, and 18 bases lay in between. The CDR3 here is CASSPQSGLAYF. The CDR3 nucleotides read TGTGCCAGTAGTCCTCAGTCCGGCTTAGCTTATTTT.

This clone was counted a few times. This chain links TRBV5-1 with TRBJ1-1; maybe TRBD1 (5 bases). The CDR3 extends over 13 amino acids. V was shortened by 7 bases and J by 3 bases, with 13 bases between the two germline ends. Germline CDR1 and CDR2: SGHRS and YFSETQ. The CDR3: CASAREVDTEAFF. The CDR3 DNA follows: TGCGCCAGCGCCAGGGAGGTGGACACTGAAGCTTTCTTT.

This clone appeared a single time. The V call is TRBV3-1 (or the pseudogene TRBV3-2), the J call TRBJ2-7; 8 bases align to TRBD1. J was trimmed by 5 bases and V by 2 bases; bases with no gene match: 5. The CDR3 extends over 14 amino acids. CDR1 is LGHDT, CDR2 YNNKEL, per germline (reference sequence). Written as DNA, the CDR3 is TGTGCCAGCAGCCAACCGGACAGGGCCCACGAGCAGTACTTC. It translates to CASSQPDRAHEQYF.

The chain employs TRBV5-1 and TRBJ1-2, with 8 bases lining up with TRBD1. The V segment lost 4 bases and the J segment 8 bases; nucleotides outside the gene matches: 10. The CDR3 extends over 14 amino acids. Germline CDR1 reads SGHRS; CDR2 reads YFSETQ. The CDR3 sequence is CASSTGQGQRGYTF. The DNA of the CDR3 is TGCGCCAGCAGCACCGGACAGGGACAAAGGGGCTACACCTTC.

This clone was seen only a few times. This chain connects TRBV5-1 to TRBJ2-2; the match to TRBD2 covers 13 bases. The germline V gene has CDR1 SGHRS and CDR2 YFSETQ. The trim removed 4 bases at V and 4 bases at J, leaving 4 bases unmatched. This CDR3 is built from 16 residues. The CDR3, as DNA: TGCGCCAGCAGCATACTAGCGGGAGGGCCCACCGGGGAGCTGTTTTTT. It translates to CASSILAGGPTGELFF.

The rearrangement uses TRBV2 and TRBJ2-7; 9 positions agree with TRBD1. With V trimmed by 8 bases and J by 6 bases, 5 bases remained unmatched. This CDR3 contains 12 residues. Germline lookup yields CDR1 SNHLY and CDR2 FYNNEI. The CDR3 reads CASGQGQGEQYF. CDR3 nucleotide sequence: TGTGCCAGCGGACAGGGGCAGGGCGAGCAGTACTTC.

This chain uses TRBV20-1 with TRBJ1-2; possibly TRBD1 for D (6 bases). Germline V gene lookup returns CDR1 DFQATT and CDR2 SNEGSKA (reference sequence). The V and J ends lost 6 bases and 7 bases respectively, with 12 bases between them. The CDR3 sequence is 11 residues long. The CDR3 DNA reads TGCAGTGCCCGGACAGCGAGTGGCTACACCTTC. Its protein product is CSARTASGYTF.